This entry lists 31 T cell receptor beta chains sequenced from one sample in a study of shared clonotypes between healthy human individuals. The data were produced by immunoSEQ multiplex PCR, yet TCRdb's version contains in-frame clones alone and is incomplete. Here the sample spans 850,000 to 1,100,000 clones, roughly 77% being singletons. Sequencing was performed on memory CD4+ T cells from PBMCs. As for subset: CD45RA-negative fraction. The receptors come from a man younger than 30 in good health. Some clones in this sample may be carry-over from other donors' samples.

V and J are TRBV15 and TRBJ1-2; 12 bases map to TRBD1. The CDR3 contains 18 residues. From germline, CDR1 is LNHNV and CDR2 YYDKDF (reference sequence). The ends lost 0 bases at V and 4 bases at J; junction bases unmatched: 9. CDR3 coding DNA: TGTGCCACCAGCAGAGATTGGGGGACAGGGGGCTTCGCCTATGGCTACACCTTC. This encodes CATSRDWGTGGFAYGYTF.

This clone was found many times. The same CDR3 can be traced to other DNA sequences in this sample. V is TRBV7-9 and J is TRBJ2-7; maybe TRBD2 (6 bases). The CDR3 loop spans 12 amino acids. Germline loops: CDR1 SEHNR, CDR2 FQNEAQ (reference sequence). The ends were cut back, 5 bases at V and 3 bases at J, with 8 bases in the middle. The CDR3, as DNA: TGTGCCAGCAGCCCCGGGGGCTACGAGCAGTACTTC. This gives the protein CASSPGGYEQYF.

Turning to this clone: Other DNA sequences in this specimen translate into the identical CDR3. CDR3 residues: CASSVDSGANVLTF. As DNA, the CDR3 is TGTGCCAGCAGCGTTGACTCTGGGGCCAACGTCCTGACTTTC. The chain employs TRBV9 and TRBJ2-6, with unresolved D. The CDR3 sequence is 14 residues long. Looked up from germline, CDR1 is SGDLS and CDR2 is YYNGEE. V was shortened by 2 bases and J by 0 bases, with 3 bases between the two germline ends.

This clone was recorded once. This sequence joins TRBV6-1 and TRBJ2-3, with D unresolved. This CDR3 region has 14 residues. The germline V and J ends were trimmed by 8 bases and 0 bases, with 12 bases remaining between them. Per the germline V gene, CDR1 is MNHNS and CDR2 is SASEGT. This chain's CDR3 is CASLRSPSTDTQYF. CDR3 in DNA: TGTGCCAGCCTTCGGTCCCCAAGCACAGATACGCAGTATTTT.

The genes are TRBV5-6 and TRBJ2-7; a possible D gene is TRBD1 (6 bases). Germline CDR1 is SGHDT and CDR2 is YYEEEE. V shed 5 bases and J shed 0 bases, with 15 bases lying between them. The CDR3 consists of 15 residues. The CDR3 protein is CASSPGQLLSYEQYF. The CDR3 region has the DNA TGTGCCAGCAGTCCAGGACAGCTACTCTCCTACGAGCAGTACTTC.

This chain links TRBV11-2 with TRBJ1-5; possible D gene TRBD1, 5 bases. The CDR3 is made up of 13 amino acids. V lost 5 bases, J lost 4 bases, and 9 bases lay in between. Per the germline V gene, CDR1 is SGHAT and CDR2 is FQNNGV. CDR3 in amino acids: CASSDGGNQPQHF. The CDR3 DNA follows: TGTGCCAGCAGCGACGGGGGTAATCAGCCCCAGCATTTT.

This clone was observed a handful of times. The rearrangement joins TRBV6-1 to TRBJ1-2; 7 bases are a match to TRBD1. The CDR3 is 13 amino acids. CDR1 and CDR2 from the germline V gene are MNHNS and SASEGT. With V trimmed by 6 bases and J by 4 bases, 5 bases remained unmatched. The CDR3 reads CASSKDRAYGYTF. The CDR3 DNA reads as TGTGCCAGCAGCAAAGACAGGGCCTATGGCTACACCTTC.

The chain combines TRBV28 with TRBJ1-5, with TRBD1 identical over 12 bases. CDR1 MDHEN and CDR2 SYDVKM come from the germline V gene. Trimming took 7 bases from V and 11 from J; bases not matched to a gene: 6. The CDR3 is 13 residues long. The DNA of the CDR3 is TGTGCCAGCACCCGGGACAGGGGGCAATCCCAGCATTTT. Protein sequence: CASTRDRGQSQHF.

This chain joins TRBV5-1 and TRBJ2-2; the match to TRBD2 covers 13 bases. V lost 3 bases and J lost 6; bases outside the gene matches: 2. CDR3 size: 15 residues. Germline V lookup: CDR1 SGHRS, CDR2 YFSETQ. The CDR3 nucleotides are TGCGCCAGCAGCTCACTAGCGGGAGGGCCCGGGGAGCTGTTTTTT. Residues: CASSSLAGGPGELFF.

This clone was seen a single time. The J gene is TRBJ1-5, the V gene TRBV21-1. TRBV21-1 is a documented pseudogene. The CDR3 sequence is 15 residues long. CDR3 nucleotides: TGTGCCAGCAGCAAAGGGGAGATCAGCAATCAGCCCCAGCATTTT. Its translation: CASSKGEISNQPQHF.

This clone was seen many times. The chain couples TRBV5-1 to TRBJ2-3, with 14 bases fitting TRBD2. The CDR3 covers 20 residues. The trim removed 5 bases at V and 4 bases at J, leaving 18 bases unmatched. The germline V gene encodes CDR1 SGHRS and CDR2 YFSETQ. The DNA for the CDR3 is TGCGCCAGCAGGGCAACCCCCGGGACTAGCGGGAGATTTGCCCCAGATACGCAGTATTTT. This gives the protein CASRATPGTSGRFAPDTQYF.

Comment on this clone: The sample holds other DNA sequences that translate to the same CDR3. V and J are TRBV5-1 and TRBJ1-3; TRBD1 aligns across 8 bases. CDR3 size: 15 residues. The germline V gene has CDR1 SGHRS and CDR2 YFSETQ. The junction had 3 bases not matched to a gene; V was cut back by 0 bases and J by 4 bases. In DNA, the CDR3 is TGCGCCAGCAGCTTGGGGCAGGGGGCCGGAAACACCATATATTTT. As protein: CASSLGQGAGNTIYF.

This clone was counted once. The rearrangement uses TRBV15 and TRBJ1-5; TRBD1 is a possible D gene (5 bases). The V gene lost 2 bases and the J gene lost 1 base, with 9 bases spanning the gap. The CDR3 totals 15 residues. Germline V gene lookup returns CDR1 LNHNV and CDR2 YYDKDF (reference sequence). This chain's CDR3 is CATSRYRDSNQPQHF. The CDR3 DNA sequence: TGTGCCACCAGCAGATACCGGGACAGCAATCAGCCCCAGCATTTT.

Only a few counts were recorded for this clone. This probably arose from a read error, given a far larger clone one base away. The chain uses TRBV2 and TRBJ2-7, with D perhaps TRBD1 or TRBD2 (5 bases each). Per germline, CDR1 SNHLY and CDR2 FYNNEI. The V and J ends lost 10 bases and 1 base respectively, with 20 bases between them. The CDR3 sequence is 15 residues long. CDR3 sequence reads: CATPGASRRSYEQYF. As DNA, the CDR3 is TGTGCCACACCCGGGGCTAGCAGGAGGTCCTACGAGCAGTACTTC.

This sequence joins TRBV29-1 and TRBJ1-5; D unclear. The CDR3 covers 13 residues. The germline V gene encodes CDR1 SQVTM and CDR2 ANQGSEA. V lost 4 bases to trimming and J lost 4 bases, with 11 bases between them. The CDR3 reads CSVVENTNQPQHF. For the CDR3, the DNA is TGCAGCGTTGTTGAAAACACTAATCAGCCCCAGCATTTT.

CDR3 region: CASRPTGASAHEQYF. CDR3 sequence (DNA): TGTGCCAGCAGGCCAACAGGGGCGTCGGCCCACGAGCAGTACTTC. The chain couples TRBV4-2 to TRBJ2-7, with 7 bases aligning to TRBD1. This CDR3 has 15 residues. V lost 6 bases to trimming and J lost 5 bases; unmatched junction nucleotides: 13. Germline V gene sequence: CDR1 LGHNA, CDR2 YNFKEQ.

This clone was seen many times. The chain is built from TRBV28 and TRBJ1-5; D is perhaps TRBD1 (5 bases). Per the germline V gene, CDR1 is MDHEN and CDR2 is SYDVKM. This CDR3 is built from 15 residues. Between the trimmed V and J ends, which lost 2 bases and 7 bases, there was a span of 15 bases. Written as DNA, the CDR3 is TGTGCCAGCAGTTTAGTGGTCAGGGTATCACAGCCCCAGCATTTT. Translating it yields CASSLVVRVSQPQHF.

This sequence joins TRBV27 and TRBJ2-7; 7 nucleotides match TRBD2. Trimming removed 6 bases from V and 4 bases from J; junction bases left unmatched: 9. Germline CDR1 MNHEY, CDR2 SMNVEV (reference sequence). CDR3 length: 14 amino acids. CDR3 sequence reads: CASRPTSAGYEQYF. Here the CDR3 DNA reads TGTGCCAGCAGGCCTACTAGCGCCGGATACGAGCAGTACTTC.

This chain uses TRBV20-1 with TRBJ2-1; D is possibly TRBD2 (5 bases). Trimming shortened V by 4 bases and J by 9 bases, and 10 bases separated the two germline ends. This CDR3 spans 11 amino acids. Germline V gives CDR1 DFQATT, CDR2 SNEGSKA (reference sequence). The CDR3 protein is CSATLGLEQFF. CDR3 DNA: TGCAGTGCTACACTAGGGCTTGAGCAGTTCTTC.

This clone occurred a few times. The rearrangement uses TRBV14 and TRBJ1-4; D gene ambiguous. CDR1 is SGHDN and CDR2 is FVKESK in the germline V gene. There are 11 residues in the CDR3. V was shortened by 3 bases and J by 10 bases, with 6 bases between the two germline ends. CDR3 amino acids: CASSHDGKLFF. The CDR3 nucleotides are TGTGCCAGCAGCCACGACGGAAAACTGTTTTTT.

This clone was detected only a few times. Other DNA variants within this sample encode the same CDR3. V is TRBV2 and J is TRBJ1-1; TRBD1 is a possible D gene (6 bases). The CDR3 contains 12 residues. Trimming took 4 bases from V and 7 from J, leaving 10 bases between them. CDR1 is SNHLY, CDR2 FYNNEI, per germline. The CDR3: CASSAGEIEAFF. The CDR3 region has the DNA TGTGCCAGCAGTGCAGGGGAAATTGAAGCTTTCTTT.

The gene calls are TRBV2 and TRBJ2-7, with TRBD2 matching over 11 bases. The length of the CDR3 is 15 residues. Germline V gene lookup returns CDR1 SNHLY and CDR2 FYNNEI. V was pared by 7 bases and J by 5 bases, with 10 bases of the junction left unmatched. The CDR3 DNA reads as TGTGCCAGCAAAACTACTAGCGGGAGTAGCCACGAGCAGTACTTC. Amino acids: CASKTTSGSSHEQYF.

This chain links TRBV4-3 with TRBJ2-5, with D perhaps assigned TRBD1 or TRBD2 (5 bases each). V was shortened by 1 base and J by 4 bases, with 13 bases between the two germline ends. The CDR3 covers 15 residues. The germline V gene encodes CDR1 LGHNA and CDR2 YSLEER. CDR3 residues: CASSQGTRGRETQYF. CDR3 sequence (DNA): TGCGCCAGCAGCCAAGGCACTAGGGGCCGAGAGACCCAGTACTTC.

This clone was counted only a few times. This chain uses TRBV10-3 with TRBJ1-2; weak D call: TRBD1 (6 bases). Germline loops: CDR1 ENHRY, CDR2 SYGVKD. The V end was cut by 7 bases, the J end by 3 bases, with 12 bases between. The CDR3 is 13 residues long. CDR3 loop: CAITRRGDYGYTF. CDR3 DNA sequence: TGTGCCATCACCCGCAGGGGTGACTATGGCTACACCTTC.

This clone appeared a single time. V usage is TRBV6-6 and J usage is TRBJ2-1, with D unclear. The V gene lost 5 bases and the J gene lost 0 bases, with 11 bases spanning the gap. CDR1 is MNHNY, CDR2 SVGAGI, per germline (reference sequence). The CDR3 consists of 15 residues. Here the CDR3 DNA reads TGTGCCAGCAGTGAGAAGTGGAGCTCCTACAATGAGCAGTTCTTC. It is translated as CASSEKWSSYNEQFF.

This sequence joins TRBV6-1 and TRBJ2-4, with D unresolved. Germline CDR1 is MNHNS and CDR2 is SASEGT. This CDR3 region has 12 residues. V was trimmed by 8 bases and J by 5 bases, leaving 10 bases between them. The CDR3 region has the DNA TGTGCCAGCCGCCCGCCTCAAAACATTCAGTACTTC. It specifies CASRPPQNIQYF.

The chain uses TRBV30 and TRBJ1-2, with D maybe TRBD1 (6 bases). CDR1 and CDR2 (germline): GTSNPN, SVGIG (reference sequence). CDR3 length: 13 amino acids. V lost 0 bases, J lost 6 bases, and 11 bases lay in between. The CDR3 protein is CAWSVGGGDGYTF. CDR3 sequence (DNA): TGTGCCTGGAGTGTAGGGGGGGGTGATGGCTACACCTTC.

The J gene is TRBJ1-1, the V gene TRBV28; no reliable D call. V was pared by 6 bases and J by 0 bases, with 8 bases between. The CDR3 spans 13 residues. Germline assignment: CDR1 MDHEN and CDR2 SYDVKM. This chain's CDR3 is CASRGGMNTEAFF. The CDR3, as DNA: TGTGCCAGCAGGGGTGGAATGAACACTGAAGCTTTCTTT.

The chain links TRBV2 to TRBJ2-1; 12 nucleotides line up with TRBD2. The CDR3 contains 15 residues. Losses at the gene ends were 5 bases for V and 2 bases for J; bases not matched to a gene: 1. Looked up from germline, CDR1 is SNHLY and CDR2 is FYNNEI. The CDR3 sequence: CASSWTSGTYNEQFF. In nucleotides, the CDR3 is TGTGCCAGCAGTTGGACTAGCGGGACCTACAATGAGCAGTTCTTC.

V usage is TRBV5-1 and J usage is TRBJ2-7; 7 bases match TRBD2. Unmatched junction bases numbered 13, after V lost 4 bases and J lost 3 bases. Germline CDR1 and CDR2: SGHRS and YFSETQ. The CDR3 loop spans 16 amino acids. The CDR3 sequence: CASSQGPGLRIYEQYF. The CDR3 DNA sequence: TGCGCCAGCAGCCAAGGGCCGGGACTACGGATCTACGAGCAGTACTTC.

This chain joins TRBV5-1 and TRBJ2-6, with unresolved D. Germline V lookup: CDR1 SGHRS, CDR2 YFSETQ. V was trimmed by 7 bases and J by 1 base, leaving 12 bases between them. The CDR3 has 15 residues. The CDR3 nucleotides read TGCGCCAGCTCTATGACCCCGTCTGGGGCCAACGTCCTGACTTTC. Residues: CASSMTPSGANVLTF.